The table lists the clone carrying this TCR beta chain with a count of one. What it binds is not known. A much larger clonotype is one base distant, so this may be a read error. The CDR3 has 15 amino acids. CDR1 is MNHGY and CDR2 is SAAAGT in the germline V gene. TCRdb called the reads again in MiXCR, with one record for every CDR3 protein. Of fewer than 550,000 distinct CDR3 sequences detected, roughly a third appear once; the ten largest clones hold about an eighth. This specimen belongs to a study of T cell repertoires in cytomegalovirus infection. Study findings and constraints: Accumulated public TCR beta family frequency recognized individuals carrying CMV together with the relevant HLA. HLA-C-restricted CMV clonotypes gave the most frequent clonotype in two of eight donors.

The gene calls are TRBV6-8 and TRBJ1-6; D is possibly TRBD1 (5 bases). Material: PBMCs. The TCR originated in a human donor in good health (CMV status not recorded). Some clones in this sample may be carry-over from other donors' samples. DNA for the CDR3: TGTGCCAGCAGTCACTCGAACAGGAATAATTCACCCCTCCACTTT. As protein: CASSHSNRNNSPLHF.